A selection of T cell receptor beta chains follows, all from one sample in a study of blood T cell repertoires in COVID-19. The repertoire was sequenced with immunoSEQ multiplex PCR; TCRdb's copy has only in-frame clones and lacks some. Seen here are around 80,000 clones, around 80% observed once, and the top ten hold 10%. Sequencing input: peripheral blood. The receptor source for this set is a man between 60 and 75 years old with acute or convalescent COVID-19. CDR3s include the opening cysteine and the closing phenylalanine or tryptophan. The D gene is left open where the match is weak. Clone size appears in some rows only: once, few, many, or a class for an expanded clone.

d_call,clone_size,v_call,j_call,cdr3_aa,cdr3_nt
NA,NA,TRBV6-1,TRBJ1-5,CASSELGGNQPQHF,TGTGCCAGCAGTGAATTGGGGGGAAATCAGCCCCAGCATTTT
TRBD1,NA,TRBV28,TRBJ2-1,CASSPPRTGQSSYNEQFF,TGTGCCAGCAGCCCCCCCCGGACAGGACAAAGCTCCTACAATGAGCAGTTCTTC
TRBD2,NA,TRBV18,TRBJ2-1,CASSPNSGGAYEQFF,TGTGCCAGCTCACCAAACAGCGGGGGGGCCTATGAGCAGTTCTTC
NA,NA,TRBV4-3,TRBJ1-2,CASSQDLTAPSLYGYTF,TGCGCCAGCAGCCAAGATTTAACAGCTCCATCTCTCTATGGCTACACCTTC
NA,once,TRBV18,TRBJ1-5,CASSGSGDQPQHF,TGTGCCAGCTCAGGGTCAGGGGATCAGCCCCAGCATTTT
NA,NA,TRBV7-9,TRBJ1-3,CASSLGMSESSGNTIYF,TGTGCCAGCAGCTTAGGAATGTCCGAGAGCTCTGGAAACACCATATATTTT
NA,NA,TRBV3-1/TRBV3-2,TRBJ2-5,CASSPRTEQETQYF,TGTGCCAGCAGCCCCCGGACAGAGCAAGAGACCCAGTACTTC
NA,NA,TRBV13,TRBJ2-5,CASSSNRGTQETQYF,TGTGCCAGCAGCTCGAATAGGGGGACCCAAGAGACCCAGTACTTC
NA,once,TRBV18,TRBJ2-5,CASSPAFEVRQETQYF,TGTGCCAGCTCACCAGCCTTTGAGGTTCGGCAAGAGACCCAGTACTTC
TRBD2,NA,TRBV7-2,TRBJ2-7,CASSFGTRYYEQYF,TGTGCCAGCAGCTTCGGGACTAGATACTACGAGCAGTACTTC
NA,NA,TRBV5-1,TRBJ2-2,CASSLAGRENTGELFF,TGCGCCAGCAGCTTGGCCGGGCGGGAGAACACCGGGGAGCTGTTTTTT
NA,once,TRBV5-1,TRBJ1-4,CASAPMSNEKLFF,TGCGCCAGCGCCCCAATGAGTAATGAAAAACTGTTTTTT
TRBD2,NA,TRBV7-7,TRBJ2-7,CASSLSGLAGLYEQYF,TGTGCTAGCAGCCTATCCGGACTAGCGGGGCTCTACGAGCAGTACTTC
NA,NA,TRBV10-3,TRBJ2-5,CAISVSGSGQETQYF,TGTGCCATCAGTGTTTCCGGGAGTGGTCAAGAGACCCAGTACTTC
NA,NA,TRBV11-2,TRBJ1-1,CASTLGLNTEAFF,TGTGCCAGCACCCTGGGACTCAACACTGAAGCTTTCTTT
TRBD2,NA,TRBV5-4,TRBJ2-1,CASSAGLAGVDSYNEQFF,TGTGCCAGCAGCGCGGGACTAGCGGGAGTGGACTCCTACAATGAGCAGTTCTTC